The source of this T cell receptor (beta chain) is a study of blood T cell repertoires in COVID-19. The overall study: Both acute and convalescent COVID-19 samples were obtained from the United States, Italy and Spain. T cells, B-cell-depleted T cells, or PBMCs supplied cDNA or gDNA.

Methods used by the authors: Amplification from reference gene primers served as the basis for estimated nucleated cell counts. Profiling relied on immunoSEQ multiplex PCR, and the TCRdb table lists in-frame clones only, not all of them. The V and J calls and clone size were taken over from that table, and D and trimming were inferred from the DNA. Among around 140,000 clones listed, 87% were seen once. This CDR3 comprises 15 residues. Per the germline V gene, CDR1 is MNHEY and CDR2 is SVGEGT. Trimming at V came to 5 bases and at J to 3 bases, leaving 7 bases not matched to a gene. V and J are TRBV6-2 or TRBV6-3 and TRBJ2-1; TRBD2 aligns across 7 bases. Sequenced material: peripheral blood. This clonotype was sampled from a man aged 45-65 years who had recovered from COVID-19. The CDR3 DNA reads TGTGCCAGCAGTAGGGACTATCGAAGCTACAATGAGCAGTTCTTC. It translates to CASSRDYRSYNEQFF.